This T cell receptor beta chain was documented in a study of OX40 agonist ivuxolimab in advanced cancers. Across the study: A diagnosis of hepatocellular carcinoma, melanoma, renal cell or head and neck cancer was present in dose-escalation patients.

Concerning this clone: What it binds is unknown.

V was pared by 5 bases and J by 4 bases, with 18 bases between. CDR3 length: 15 amino acids. Germline V gene sequence: CDR1 SGHAT, CDR2 FQNNGV. Generated by immunoSEQ multiplex PCR, the TCRdb table keeps only in-frame clones and is missing some. The sample holds some 80,000 clones; 87% are singletons and the top ten take approximately 0.5%. Autoimmune disease history or systemic immunosuppression led to patients being barred. Overall study findings and caveats: Expanded peripheral T cells had an undetermined antigen specificity.

Sequenced material: CD4+ or CD8+ T cells sorted from blood, taken in a trial of the OX40 agonist ivuxolimab. This clonotype originated in an adult with an advanced solid tumor such as melanoma, head and neck, liver or kidney cancer. The J gene is TRBJ2-7, the V gene TRBV11-2; no definite D call. The CDR3 loop is CASSRSTTGPYEQYF. CDR3 nucleotides: TGTGCCAGCAGCCGCTCCACGACGGGTCCTTACGAGCAGTACTTC.